The clone carrying this TCR beta chain was recorded many times. This sample stems from a study of identical twins. Germline CDR1 is DFQATT and CDR2 is SNEGSKA (reference sequence). The CDR3 covers 13 residues. Trimming removed 3 bases from V and 5 bases from J; junction bases left unmatched: 3. TCRdb fed the 5' RACE reads into MiXCR, producing one record per CDR3 protein. The repertoire holds 200,000 to 250,000 distinct CDR3 sequences, with roughly 7% as singletons. These data were likewise used in another study, on yellow fever vaccine responses in identical twins.

The receptor comes from a woman aged 18-30 years in good health. Sequencing used memory (CD45RO+) T cells sorted from blood. The chain couples TRBV20-1 to TRBJ2-5; 10 nucleotides line up with TRBD1. CDR3: CSARGQGIETQYF. In nucleotides, the CDR3 is TGCAGTGCTAGGGGACAGGGGATCGAGACCCAGTACTTC.